The 29 T cell receptor beta chains below were found in one sample sequenced in a study of TIL therapy for anti-PD-1-resistant metastatic lung cancer (dated by TCRdb to the early 2020s). This specimen's time point label, interpreted: pre-treatment sample, taken before nivolumab and TIL therapy. Baseline tumor samples were excised metastases, mostly pleural nodules or supraclavicular lymph nodes, from the same resection used to grow TIL. TCR beta CDR3 regions were amplified from genomic DNA with the immunoSEQ v3 hsTCRB kit using bias-controlled multiplex PCR. The table comes from immuneACCESS by way of TCRdb, which keeps in-frame sequences with V and J called. Part of the clones is missing from these tables; in studies checked, under half for an unresolved V gene and the rest for unknown reasons. The sample profile shows 9,000 to 9,500 clones; roughly three quarters of them were found once. The ten top clones hold over 9.5% of the sample.

The sample here was tumor tissue, taken at baseline. The receptors stem from a person aged 25-85 years with non-small cell lung cancer.

This clone appeared once. One base away lies a much larger clone, so this may be a sequencing read error. The same CDR3 is also encoded by other DNA sequences in this sample. The V call is TRBV11-3, the J call TRBJ1-6; D perhaps matches TRBD1 (5 bases). The germline CDR1 and CDR2 sequences are SGHNT and YENEEA. This CDR3 contains 15 residues. Trimming shortened V by 3 bases and J by 7 bases, and 13 bases separated the two germline ends. CDR3 DNA: TGTGCCAGCAGCTTGGGGGACGGGGAAAATTCACCCCTCCACTTT. It translates to CASSLGDGENSPLHF. Variable domain in full (rest from reference TRBV11-3 and TRBJ1-6): EAGVVQSPRYKIIEKKQPVAFWCNPISGHNTLYWYLQNLGQGPELLIRYENEEAVDDSQLPKDRFSAERLKGVDSTLKIQPAELGDSAVYLCASSLGDGENSPLHFGNGTRLTVT.

The gene calls are TRBV11-3 and TRBJ2-2; D is unresolved. CDR1 is SGHNT and CDR2 is YENEEA in the germline V gene. The CDR3 totals 16 residues. Between the trimmed V and J ends, which lost 3 bases and 0 bases, there was a span of 11 bases. Here the CDR3 reads CASSFAGLTNTGELFF. The CDR3 coding sequence is TGTGCCAGCAGCTTTGCCGGGTTAACGAACACCGGGGAGCTGTTTTTT.

The J gene is TRBJ2-1, the V gene TRBV11-3; 10 bases map to TRBD2. Germline V gives CDR1 SGHNT, CDR2 YENEEA. The CDR3 is 16 residues long. Trimming took 1 base from V and 1 from J; bases not matched to a gene: 1. The CDR3 sequence: CASSLGGLASYNEQFF. CDR3 nucleotide sequence: TGTGCCAGCAGCTTAGGGGGACTAGCGTCCTACAATGAGCAGTTCTTC.

In this sample, this clone turned up a few times. The V call is TRBV7-9, the J call TRBJ2-5; a possible D gene is TRBD1 (6 bases). The V and J ends lost 0 bases and 5 bases respectively, with 10 bases between them. The germline CDR1 and CDR2 sequences are SEHNR and FQNEAQ (reference sequence). This CDR3 region has 14 residues. In nucleotides, the CDR3 is TGTGCCAGCAGCTTAGCTGGGGGCCGGGAGACCCAGTACTTC. Translation: CASSLAGGRETQYF.

The J gene is TRBJ1-2, the V gene TRBV27; 10 bases align to TRBD1. V lost 4 bases to trimming and J lost 4 bases; unmatched junction nucleotides: 3. This CDR3 has 14 residues. CDR1 and CDR2 (germline): MNHEY, SMNVEV (reference sequence). CDR3 in amino acids: CASSWGTGAYGYTF. The CDR3 region has the DNA TGTGCCAGCAGTTGGGGGACAGGGGCCTATGGCTACACCTTC.

Notes on this clone: The sample holds other DNA sequences that translate to the same CDR3. The rearrangement links TRBV9 to TRBJ2-2; D gene ambiguous. This CDR3 comprises 13 residues. Germline CDR1 reads SGDLS; CDR2 reads YYNGEE. Trimming removed 0 bases from V and 4 bases from J, with 4 bases in between. CDR3 loop: CASSVDITGELFF. The CDR3 DNA is TGTGCCAGCAGCGTAGATATCACCGGGGAGCTGTTTTTT.

The chain links TRBV5-4 to TRBJ2-2; TRBD1 agrees at 9 bases. After removal of 4 bases from V and 5 bases from J, the junction contained 6 bases not matched to a gene. CDR3 length equals 15 residues. CDR1 is SGHNT and CDR2 is YYREEE in the germline V gene (reference sequence). The CDR3, as DNA: TGTGCCAGCAGCCCCCCGGACAGGGGAACCGGGGAGCTGTTTTTT. This gives the protein CASSPPDRGTGELFF.

V is TRBV4-2 and J is TRBJ2-5, with a possible D match to TRBD1 (6 bases). CDR3 length: 12 residues. V shed 3 bases and J shed 5 bases, with 7 bases lying between them. CDR1 and CDR2 (germline): LGHNA, YNFKEQ. CDR3 protein: CASSQRGETQYF. For the CDR3, the DNA is TGTGCCAGCAGCCAGAGGGGGGAGACCCAGTACTTC.

This clone turned up a few times. This chain's CDR3 is CASSSTVGVAYEQYF. CDR3 DNA: TGTGCCAGCAGCTCAACGGTAGGGGTTGCCTACGAGCAGTACTTC. The chain couples TRBV7-6 to TRBJ2-7; TRBD1 is a possible D gene (5 bases). The CDR3 covers 15 residues. CDR1 SGHVS and CDR2 FNYEAQ come from the germline V gene. Trimming pared 4 bases from V and 2 bases from J, leaving 15 bases between.

This clone ranks as medium-sized. The V gene is TRBV10-3, the J gene TRBJ2-7; 9 bases fit TRBD1. Germline V lookup: CDR1 ENHRY, CDR2 SYGVKD. The V and J ends lost 6 bases and 2 bases, in that order; junction bases with no gene match: 2. CDR3 length: 13 residues. DNA for the CDR3: TGTGCCATCAGGGGACAGGGAACCTACGAGCAGTACTTC. Its protein is CAIRGQGTYEQYF.

The rearrangement joins TRBV2 to TRBJ1-1, with 8 bases that match TRBD1. J was trimmed by 2 bases and V by 4 bases; bases with no gene match: 6. The CDR3 covers 15 residues. CDR1 and CDR2 from the germline V gene are SNHLY and FYNNEI. This CDR3 is CASSALGQGNTEAFF. The DNA for the CDR3 is TGTGCCAGCAGTGCATTAGGACAGGGTAACACTGAAGCTTTCTTT.

The V and J genes are TRBV4-3 and TRBJ2-1, with 9 bases lining up with TRBD2. The length of the CDR3 is 16 residues. The V gene end was trimmed by 4 bases and the J gene end by 8 bases; junction bases not matched to a gene: 12. Germline V lookup: CDR1 LGHNA, CDR2 YSLEER. CDR3 sequence (DNA): TGCGCCAGCAGCCGTCCCGACGTAGCGGGAGCTCATGAGCAGTTCTTC. Protein sequence: CASSRPDVAGAHEQFF.

This clone was detected once. The chain is built from TRBV7-8 and TRBJ2-7; TRBD1 aligns across 7 bases. V shed 5 bases, J shed 11 bases, and the junction held 6 bases outside the gene matches. This CDR3 contains 11 residues. Germline CDR1 is SGHVS and CDR2 is FQNEAQ. The CDR3 region has the DNA TGTGCCAGCAGCCCGGGACAGACCAAGTACTTC. Protein: CASSPGQTKYF.

The chain is built from TRBV2 and TRBJ1-2; 11 nucleotides agree with TRBD1. The CDR3 is 14 residues long. The germline gives CDR1 SNHLY, CDR2 FYNNEI. Trimming at V came to 6 bases and at J to 2 bases, leaving 2 bases not matched to a gene. The CDR3 DNA sequence: TGTGCCAGCAGGGGACAGGGGGTCAACTATGGCTACACCTTC. It specifies CASRGQGVNYGYTF.

The chain employs TRBV5-4 and TRBJ1-4; TRBD1 matches at 10 bases. The CDR3 is 13 residues long. The V gene's germline CDR1 is SGHNT and CDR2 YYREEE (reference sequence). V gave up 0 bases and J gave up 12 bases; unmatched junction bases: 2. The CDR3 protein is CASSLDGQGELFF. CDR3 bases: TGTGCCAGCAGCTTGGACGGACAGGGGGAACTGTTTTTT.

This chain links TRBV6-5 with TRBJ2-7, with D possibly TRBD1 on 5 matching bases. Germline CDR1 reads MNHEY; CDR2 reads SVGAGI. Trimming took 2 bases from V and 2 from J, leaving 10 bases between them. This CDR3 region has 14 residues. As DNA, the CDR3 is TGTGCCAGCAGTTACGGGCAGGGCCCCTACGAGCAGTACTTC. The encoded protein is CASSYGQGPYEQYF.

This rearrangement joins TRBV10-2 to TRBJ1-1, with 10 bases fitting TRBD1. With 2 bases clipped from V and 5 bases from J, the junction kept 5 bases outside the gene matches. The CDR3 has 15 residues. Germline-derived CDR1 and CDR2 are WSHSY and SAAADI. Here the CDR3 DNA reads TGCGCCAGCAGTGAGAGACAGGGGGCCAAGACTGAAGCTTTCTTT. Translation: CASSERQGAKTEAFF.

The chain combines TRBV5-1 with TRBJ1-4; no reliable D call. In germline, CDR1 is SGHRS, CDR2 YFSETQ. The CDR3 extends over 13 amino acids. Between the trimmed V and J ends, which lost 4 bases and 1 base, there was a span of 5 bases. CDR3 sequence (DNA): TGCGCCAGCAGCACTGAAACTAATGAAAAACTGTTTTTT. Translated: CASSTETNEKLFF.

The table lists this clone with a few counts. The J gene is TRBJ1-5, the V gene TRBV5-6; TRBD1 matches at 8 bases. Germline lookup yields CDR1 SGHDT and CDR2 YYEEEE. The CDR3 sequence is 16 residues long. The V gene end was trimmed by 2 bases and the J gene end by 2 bases; junction bases not matched to a gene: 6. The CDR3 DNA reads as TGTGCCAGCAGCTTACGGACAGGGTCGGGCAATCAGCCCCAGCATTTT. The encoded protein is CASSLRTGSGNQPQHF.

This sequence joins TRBV6-4 and TRBJ1-1, with D hard to call. The CDR3 contains 13 residues. Germline-derived CDR1 and CDR2 are MRHNA and SNTAGT. Trimming stripped 8 bases from V and 11 bases from J, with 21 bases between. CDR3 DNA: TGTGCCAGCTTGCCAGAAGGTTATTGGTTGGCTTTCTTT. This gives the protein CASLPEGYWLAFF.

The chain has TRBV20-1 and TRBJ2-1; tentative D call: TRBD1 (6 bases). Germline loops: CDR1 DFQATT, CDR2 SNEGSKA (reference sequence). V shed 3 bases and J shed 7 bases, with 7 bases lying between them. The length of the CDR3 is 11 residues. The CDR3: CSASQGNEQFF. The CDR3 DNA sequence: TGCAGTGCTAGCCAGGGGAATGAGCAGTTCTTC.

V gene TRBV5-1 combines with J gene TRBJ2-3; 9 bases match TRBD2. Trimming removed 4 bases from V and 5 bases from J; junction bases left unmatched: 11. This CDR3 contains 16 residues. CDR1 and CDR2 from the germline V gene are SGHRS and YFSETQ. In nucleotides, the CDR3 is TGCGCCAGCAGCGGGGGGACTAGCTGGATAGGAGATACGCAGTATTTT. Translating gives CASSGGTSWIGDTQYF.

The V gene is TRBV4-2, the J gene TRBJ2-7; 9 nucleotides line up with TRBD1. V shed 0 bases, J shed 1 base, and the junction held 10 bases outside the gene matches. The germline V gene encodes CDR1 LGHNA and CDR2 YNFKEQ. This CDR3 spans 18 amino acids. CDR3 in amino acids: CASSQDFIAGTGSYEQYF. The CDR3 region has the DNA TGTGCCAGCAGCCAAGATTTTATCGCCGGGACAGGGTCCTACGAGCAGTACTTC.

The genes are TRBV6-1 and TRBJ2-1; the D gene is possibly TRBD1 (6 bases). V lost 3 bases and J 0 bases, leaving 12 bases between the germline ends. Germline loops: CDR1 MNHNS, CDR2 SASEGT. CDR3 length: 16 residues. The CDR3 protein is CASSDIQGRSYNEQFF. The CDR3 nucleotides are TGTGCCAGCAGTGACATACAGGGCCGCTCCTACAATGAGCAGTTCTTC.

V gene TRBV21-1 combines with J gene TRBJ2-3. TRBV21-1 is assigned pseudogene status. This CDR3 comprises 14 residues. In nucleotides, the CDR3 is TGTGCCGGCCCGGGGCACTTTAGGACAGATACGCAGTATTTT. It is translated as CAGPGHFRTDTQYF.

The chain uses TRBV5-4 and TRBJ2-3, with 7 positions matching TRBD2. Germline CDR1 and CDR2: SGHNT and YYREEE (reference sequence). There are 13 residues in the CDR3. The trim removed 4 bases at V and 7 bases at J, leaving 6 bases unmatched. The CDR3 DNA sequence: TGTGCCAGCAGCGGGGGGGAGGAAAATACGCAGTATTTT. It specifies CASSGGEENTQYF.

CDR3 protein: CASSSPLGGIVGETQYF. The CDR3 region has the DNA TGTGCCAGCAGCTCCCCCCTGGGGGGGATAGTGGGAGAGACCCAGTACTTC. The rearrangement joins TRBV7-9 to TRBJ2-5; 7 bases agree with TRBD2. V gave up 4 bases and J gave up 4 bases; unmatched junction bases: 15. Germline-derived CDR1 and CDR2 are SEHNR and FQNEAQ (reference sequence). The CDR3 totals 17 residues. The full variable domain, in which reference TRBV7-9 and TRBJ2-5 provide the parts outside the CDR3, is DTGVSQNPRHKITKRGQNVTFRCDPISEHNRLYWYRQTLGQGPEFLTYFQNEAQLEKSRLLSDRFSAERPKGSFSTLEIQRTEQGDSAMYLCASSSPLGGIVGETQYFGPGTRLLVL.

The rearrangement links TRBV30 to TRBJ2-7; 8 nucleotides agree with TRBD1. Unmatched junction bases numbered 10, after V lost 3 bases and J lost 0 bases. The germline V gene has CDR1 GTSNPN and CDR2 SVGIG (reference sequence). The CDR3 length is 16 residues. CDR3 in amino acids: CAWRPPGGTSSYEQYF. The CDR3 DNA reads as TGTGCCTGGAGGCCACCAGGGGGCACATCCTCCTACGAGCAGTACTTC.

This clone was observed a single time. The chain joins TRBV20-1 to TRBJ1-2; D possibly corresponds to TRBD1 (6 bases). CDR3 length: 11 amino acids. V gave up 0 bases and J gave up 9 bases, with 8 bases separating them. CDR1 and CDR2 from the germline V gene are DFQATT and SNEGSKA (reference sequence). The CDR3 DNA follows: TGCAGTGCTAGAGATCAGGGGAGCTACACCTTC. It yields the protein CSARDQGSYTF.